The 5 T cell receptor beta chains below were found in one sample sequenced in a study of blood T cell repertoires in COVID-19. Profiling relied on immunoSEQ multiplex PCR, and the TCRdb table lists in-frame clones only, not all of them. The repertoire includes 200,000 to 250,000 clones, about 79% of them detected once, and roughly 3.5% sits in the top ten. The sequencing input was PBMCs or T cells enriched from blood (not recorded which). Every receptor here comes from a woman in her sixties or seventies who had recovered from COVID-19.

CDR3 region: CSASVGAAGDTQYF. The CDR3 nucleotides are TGCAGTGCTAGTGTGGGGGCGGCAGGAGATACGCAGTATTTT. This rearrangement joins TRBV20-1 to TRBJ2-3; D might be TRBD1 (6 bases). There are 14 residues in the CDR3. Germline assignment: CDR1 DFQATT and CDR2 SNEGSKA (reference sequence). Trimming took 3 bases from V and 5 from J, leaving 15 bases between them.

The chain links TRBV6-2 or TRBV6-3 to TRBJ1-1; D remains unclear. Trimming stripped 2 bases from V and 5 bases from J, with 6 bases between. The CDR3 loop spans 12 amino acids. Germline CDR1 is MNHEY and CDR2 is SVGEGT. CDR3 coding DNA: TGTGCCAGCAGTTACCCCGTGACTGAAGCTTTCTTT. The encoded protein is CASSYPVTEAFF.

The chain recombines TRBV27 with TRBJ1-5; no clear D. The CDR3 has 14 residues. V was shortened by 2 bases and J by 6 bases, with 11 bases between the two germline ends. Germline V gives CDR1 MNHEY, CDR2 SMNVEV (reference sequence). The DNA for the CDR3 is TGTGCCAGCAGTTTAGCGGGTCCCCGTCAGCCCCAGCATTTT. Translating it yields CASSLAGPRQPQHF.

J is TRBJ1-2 and V is TRBV5-8; 9 nucleotides line up with TRBD1. The trim removed 4 bases at V and 2 bases at J, leaving 6 bases unmatched. The CDR3 is made up of 15 amino acids. Germline CDR1 and CDR2: SGHTS and YDEGEE. The CDR3 reads CASSPGQGTNYGYTF. The CDR3 nucleotides read TGTGCCAGCAGCCCTGGACAGGGGACCAACTATGGCTACACCTTC.

V gene TRBV15 combines with J gene TRBJ1-1; possibly TRBD1 for D (5 bases). The CDR3 runs 14 residues. CDR1 and CDR2 (germline): LNHNV, YYDKDF (reference sequence). Trimming cost V 1 base and J 3 bases, with 9 bases left between them. The CDR3 nucleotides read TGTGCCACCAGCAGAGGAGGGGAGGACACTGAAGCTTTCTTT. Translated, it gives CATSRGGEDTEAFF. Together with reference TRBV15 and TRBJ1-1, the CDR3 gives the full variable domain: DAMVIQNPRYQVTQFGKPVTLSCSQTLNHNVMYWYQQKSSQAPKLLFHYYDKDFNNEADTPDNFQSRRPNTSFCFLDIRSPGLGDTAMYLCATSRGGEDTEAFFGQGTRLTVV.